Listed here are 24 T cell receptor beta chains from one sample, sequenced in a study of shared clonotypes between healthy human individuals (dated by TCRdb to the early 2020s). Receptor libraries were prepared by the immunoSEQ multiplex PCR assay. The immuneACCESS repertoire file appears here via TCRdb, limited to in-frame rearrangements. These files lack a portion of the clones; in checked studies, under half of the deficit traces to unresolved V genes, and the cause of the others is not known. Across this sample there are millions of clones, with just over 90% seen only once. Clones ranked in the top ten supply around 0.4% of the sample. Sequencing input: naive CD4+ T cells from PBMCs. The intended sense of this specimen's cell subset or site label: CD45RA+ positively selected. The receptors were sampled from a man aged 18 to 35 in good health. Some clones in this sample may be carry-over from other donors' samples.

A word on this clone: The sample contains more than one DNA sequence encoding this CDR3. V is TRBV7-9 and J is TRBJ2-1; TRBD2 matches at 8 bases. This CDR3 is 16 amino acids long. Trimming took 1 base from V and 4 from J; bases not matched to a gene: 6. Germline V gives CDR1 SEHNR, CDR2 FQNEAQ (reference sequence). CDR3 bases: TGTGCCAGCAGCTTAGGTGCGGGAGGTGGATACAATGAGCAGTTCTTC. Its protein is CASSLGAGGGYNEQFF. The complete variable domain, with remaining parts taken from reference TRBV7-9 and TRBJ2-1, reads DTGVSQNPRHKITKRGQNVTFRCDPISEHNRLYWYRQTLGQGPEFLTYFQNEAQLEKSRLLSDRFSAERPKGSFSTLEIQRTEQGDSAMYLCASSLGAGGGYNEQFFGPGTRLTVL.

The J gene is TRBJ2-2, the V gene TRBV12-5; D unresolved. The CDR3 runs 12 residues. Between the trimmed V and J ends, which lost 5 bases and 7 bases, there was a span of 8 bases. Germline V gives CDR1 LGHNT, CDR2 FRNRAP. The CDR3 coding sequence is TGTGCTAGTGGTCCCGTCGGCGGGGAGCTGTTTTTT. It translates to CASGPVGGELFF.

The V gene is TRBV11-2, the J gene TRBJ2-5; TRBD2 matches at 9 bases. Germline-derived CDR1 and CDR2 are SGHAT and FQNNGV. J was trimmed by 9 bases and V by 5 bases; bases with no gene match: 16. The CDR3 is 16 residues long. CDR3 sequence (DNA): TGTGCCAGCAGCCCCCAGGGAGCGGGGGGCTACACGGCCCAGTACTTC. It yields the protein CASSPQGAGGYTAQYF.

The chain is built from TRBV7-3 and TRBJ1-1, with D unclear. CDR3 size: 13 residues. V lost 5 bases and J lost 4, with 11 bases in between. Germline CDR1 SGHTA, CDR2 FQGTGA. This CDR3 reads CASSGPWATEAFF. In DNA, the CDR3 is TGTGCCAGCAGCGGACCGTGGGCCACTGAAGCTTTCTTT.

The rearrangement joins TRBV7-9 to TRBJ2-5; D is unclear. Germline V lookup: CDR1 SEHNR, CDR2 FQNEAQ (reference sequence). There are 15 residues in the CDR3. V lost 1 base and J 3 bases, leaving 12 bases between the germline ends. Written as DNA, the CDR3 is TGTGCCAGCAGCTTAGTGGGCTCCCGGGAAGAGACCCAGTACTTC. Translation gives CASSLVGSREETQYF.

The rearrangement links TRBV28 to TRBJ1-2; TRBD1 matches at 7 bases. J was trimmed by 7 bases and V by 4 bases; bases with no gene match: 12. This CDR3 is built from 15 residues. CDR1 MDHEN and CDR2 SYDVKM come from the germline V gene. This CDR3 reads CASSSNSGTVRGYTF. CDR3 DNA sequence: TGTGCCAGCAGTTCGAATTCCGGGACAGTTCGTGGCTACACCTTC.

CDR3 DNA sequence: TGTGCCAGCAGCGTAGGACAGGTACCTTGGAGTGAGCAGTACTTC. Translating it yields CASSVGQVPWSEQYF. The V and J genes are TRBV9 and TRBJ2-7; D possibly corresponds to TRBD1 (6 bases). Deletions cut 0 bases from V and 7 bases from J, with 17 bases between. The CDR3 runs to 15 residues. Germline CDR1 and CDR2: SGDLS and YYNGEE.

CDR3 nucleotide sequence: TGTGCCAGCAGCCCCGTCGGGAGGAGCTACACCTTC. Its translation is CASSPVGRSYTF. This sequence joins TRBV28 and TRBJ1-2; D is undetermined. From germline, CDR1 is MDHEN and CDR2 SYDVKM. Between the trimmed V and J ends, which lost 6 bases and 9 bases, there was a span of 14 bases. CDR3 length equals 12 residues.

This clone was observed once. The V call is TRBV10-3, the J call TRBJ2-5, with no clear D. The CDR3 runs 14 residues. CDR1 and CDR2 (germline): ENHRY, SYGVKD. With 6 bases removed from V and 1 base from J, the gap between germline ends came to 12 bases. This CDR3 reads CAISSSGFQETQYF. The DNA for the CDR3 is TGTGCCATCAGCAGTAGTGGCTTCCAAGAGACCCAGTACTTC.

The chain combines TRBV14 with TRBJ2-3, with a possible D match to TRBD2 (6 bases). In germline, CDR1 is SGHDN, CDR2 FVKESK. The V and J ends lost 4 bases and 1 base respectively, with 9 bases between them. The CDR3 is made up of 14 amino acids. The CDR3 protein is CASSRDFRTDTQYF. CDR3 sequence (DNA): TGTGCCAGCAGCCGGGACTTTCGCACAGATACGCAGTATTTT.

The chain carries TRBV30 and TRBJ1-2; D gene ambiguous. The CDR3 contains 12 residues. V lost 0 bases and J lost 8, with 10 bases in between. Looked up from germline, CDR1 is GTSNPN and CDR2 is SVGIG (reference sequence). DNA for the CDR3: TGTGCCTGGAGTGTAGGATCGGCGGGCTACACCTTC. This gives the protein CAWSVGSAGYTF.

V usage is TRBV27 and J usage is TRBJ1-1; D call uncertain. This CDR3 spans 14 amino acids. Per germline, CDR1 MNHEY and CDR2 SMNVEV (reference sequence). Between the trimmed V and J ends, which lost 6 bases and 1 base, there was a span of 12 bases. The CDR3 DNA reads TGTGCCAGCAGCTCGGGAGCCAGGAACACTGAAGCTTTCTTT. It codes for CASSSGARNTEAFF.

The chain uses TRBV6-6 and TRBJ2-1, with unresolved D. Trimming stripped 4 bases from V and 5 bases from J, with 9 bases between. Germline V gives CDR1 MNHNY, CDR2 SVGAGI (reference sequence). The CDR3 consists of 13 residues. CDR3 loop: CASSLVVDNEQFF. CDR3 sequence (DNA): TGTGCCAGCAGTTTAGTAGTAGACAATGAGCAGTTCTTC.

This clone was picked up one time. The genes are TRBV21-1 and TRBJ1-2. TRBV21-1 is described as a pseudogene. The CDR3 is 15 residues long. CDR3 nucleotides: TGTGCCAGCAGCAATGAGGACCAGGGAGGCTATGGCTACACCTTC. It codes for CASSNEDQGGYGYTF.

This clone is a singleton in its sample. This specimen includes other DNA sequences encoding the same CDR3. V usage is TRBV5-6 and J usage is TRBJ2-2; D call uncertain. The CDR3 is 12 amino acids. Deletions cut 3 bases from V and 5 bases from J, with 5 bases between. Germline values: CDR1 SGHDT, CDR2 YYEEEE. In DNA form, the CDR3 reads TGTGCCAGCAGCTCATATACCGGGGAGCTGTTTTTT. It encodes CASSSYTGELFF.

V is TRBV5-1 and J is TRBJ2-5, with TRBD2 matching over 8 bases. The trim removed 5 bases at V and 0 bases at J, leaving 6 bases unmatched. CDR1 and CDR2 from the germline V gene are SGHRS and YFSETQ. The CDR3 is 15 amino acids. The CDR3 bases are TGCGCCAGCAGTCGCCTACTAGCGGACCAAGAGACCCAGTACTTC. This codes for CASSRLLADQETQYF.

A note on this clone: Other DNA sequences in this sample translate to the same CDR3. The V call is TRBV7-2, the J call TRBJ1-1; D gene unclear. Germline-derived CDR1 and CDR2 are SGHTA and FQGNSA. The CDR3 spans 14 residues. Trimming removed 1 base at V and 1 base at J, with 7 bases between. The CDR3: CASSLGLGNTEAFF. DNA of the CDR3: TGTGCCAGCAGCTTAGGGCTGGGGAACACTGAAGCTTTCTTT.

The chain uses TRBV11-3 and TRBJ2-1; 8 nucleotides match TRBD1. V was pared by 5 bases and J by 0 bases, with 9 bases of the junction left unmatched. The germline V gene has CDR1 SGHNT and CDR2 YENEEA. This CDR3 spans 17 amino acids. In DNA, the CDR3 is TGTGCCAGCAGCCTAACCACAGGGGGGAGCTCCTACAATGAGCAGTTCTTC. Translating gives CASSLTTGGSSYNEQFF. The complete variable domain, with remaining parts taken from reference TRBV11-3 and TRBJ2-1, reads EAGVVQSPRYKIIEKKQPVAFWCNPISGHNTLYWYLQNLGQGPELLIRYENEEAVDDSQLPKDRFSAERLKGVDSTLKIQPAELGDSAVYLCASSLTTGGSSYNEQFFGPGTRLTVL.

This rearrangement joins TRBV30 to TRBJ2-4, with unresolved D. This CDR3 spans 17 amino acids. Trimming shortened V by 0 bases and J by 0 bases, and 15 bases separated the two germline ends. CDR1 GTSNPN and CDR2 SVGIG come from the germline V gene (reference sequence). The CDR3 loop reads CAWSVLEIGLAKNIQYF. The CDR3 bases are TGTGCCTGGAGTGTACTTGAGATAGGGTTAGCCAAAAACATTCAGTACTTC.

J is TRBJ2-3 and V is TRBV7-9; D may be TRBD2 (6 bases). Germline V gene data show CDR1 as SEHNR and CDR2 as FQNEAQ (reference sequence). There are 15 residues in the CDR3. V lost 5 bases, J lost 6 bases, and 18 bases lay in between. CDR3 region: CASSQAASGGDTQYF. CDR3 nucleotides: TGTGCCAGCAGCCAGGCCGCCAGCGGAGGGGATACGCAGTATTTT.

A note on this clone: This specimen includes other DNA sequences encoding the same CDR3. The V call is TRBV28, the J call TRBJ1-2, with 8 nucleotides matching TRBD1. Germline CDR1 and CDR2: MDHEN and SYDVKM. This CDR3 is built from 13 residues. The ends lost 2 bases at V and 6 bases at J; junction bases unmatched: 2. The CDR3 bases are TGTGCCAGCAGTTTACAGGGGGCGGATGGCTACACCTTC. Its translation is CASSLQGADGYTF.

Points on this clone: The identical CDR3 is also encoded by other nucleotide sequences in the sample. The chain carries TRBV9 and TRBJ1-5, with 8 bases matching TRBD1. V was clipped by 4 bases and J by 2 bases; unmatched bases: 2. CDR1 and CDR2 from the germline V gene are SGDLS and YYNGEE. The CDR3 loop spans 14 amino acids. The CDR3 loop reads CASSPGGGNQPQHF. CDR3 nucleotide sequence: TGTGCCAGCAGCCCAGGGGGCGGCAATCAGCCCCAGCATTTT. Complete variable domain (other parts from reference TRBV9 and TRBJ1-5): DSGVTQTPKHLITATGQRVTLRCSPRSGDLSVYWYQQSLDQGLQFLIQYYNGEERAKGNILERFSAQQFPDLHSELNLSSLELGDSALYFCASSPGGGNQPQHFGDGTRLSIL.

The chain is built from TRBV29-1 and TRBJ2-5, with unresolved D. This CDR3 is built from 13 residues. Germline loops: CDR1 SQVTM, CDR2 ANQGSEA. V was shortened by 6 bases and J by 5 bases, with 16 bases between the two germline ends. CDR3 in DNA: TGCAGCGTGCGCCCCGTTCTGACGGAGACCCAGTACTTC. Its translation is CSVRPVLTETQYF.

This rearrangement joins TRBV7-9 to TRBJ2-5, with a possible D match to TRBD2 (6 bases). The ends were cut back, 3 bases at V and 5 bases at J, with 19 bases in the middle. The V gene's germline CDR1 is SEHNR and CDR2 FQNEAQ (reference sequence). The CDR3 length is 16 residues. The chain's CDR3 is CASSFVTGGLPETQYF. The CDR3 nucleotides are TGTGCCAGCAGCTTTGTTACCGGCGGACTACCGGAGACCCAGTACTTC.